Presented here are 21 T cell receptor beta chains from one specimen sequenced in a study of T cells after posttransplantation cyclophosphamide. TCRdb's copy holds only in-frame clones and misses some; the assay was immunoSEQ multiplex PCR. Recorded here are 41,000 or so clones, with no singletons, and the ten leading clones hold more than 4.5%. Sequenced: PBMCs. These receptors were taken from a man in his thirties or forties in good health and a related stem cell transplant donor.

This clone occurred many times. V and J are TRBV6-6 and TRBJ2-7, with D possibly TRBD2 on 6 matching bases. Germline V gene sequence: CDR1 MNHNY, CDR2 SVGAGI (reference sequence). CDR3 length: 16 amino acids. The V gene lost 3 bases and the J gene lost 0 bases, with 15 bases spanning the gap. This CDR3 is CASSYPRGLSSYEQYF. The CDR3 DNA sequence: TGTGCCAGCAGTTATCCCCGGGGACTTAGCTCCTACGAGCAGTACTTC.

The chain joins TRBV6-1 to TRBJ2-3; maybe TRBD1 (5 bases). V was cut by 7 bases and J by 5 bases, with 16 bases left in between. The germline gives CDR1 MNHNS, CDR2 SASEGT. The CDR3 consists of 14 residues. The CDR3 DNA reads TGTGCCAGCACACCTGGGGCGGCCGGAGATACGCAGTATTTT. It translates to CASTPGAAGDTQYF.

V usage is TRBV7-9 and J usage is TRBJ2-5; 8 bases are a match to TRBD2. The germline gives CDR1 SEHNR, CDR2 FQNEAQ (reference sequence). The CDR3 loop spans 16 amino acids. After removal of 1 base from V and 3 bases from J, the junction contained 7 bases not matched to a gene. The CDR3 here is CASSLVLAGSKETQYF. The CDR3 bases are TGTGCCAGCAGCTTAGTATTAGCGGGGTCTAAAGAGACCCAGTACTTC.

This clone was observed at least ten times. The genes are TRBV19 and TRBJ2-2, with TRBD2 matching 8 bases. Looked up from germline, CDR1 is LNHDA and CDR2 is SQIVND (reference sequence). The CDR3 contains 16 residues. V was pared by 8 bases and J by 6 bases, with 14 bases of the junction left unmatched. For the CDR3, the DNA is TGTGCCAGTCGACCCCGGGGGACTAGTTTTTCCGGGGAGCTGTTTTTT. Protein sequence: CASRPRGTSFSGELFF.

A few counts support this clone. The chain uses TRBV12-3 or TRBV12-4 and TRBJ2-3, with 10 bases matching TRBD1. Trimming at V came to 2 bases and at J to 1 base, leaving 9 bases not matched to a gene. The CDR3 runs to 18 residues. For the CDR3, the DNA is TGTGCCAGCAGTTTAAAATCTGGGGGGACAGGGGGCACAGATACGCAGTATTTT. This sequence encodes CASSLKSGGTGGTDTQYF.

This clone was counted at least ten times. CDR3 bases: TGTGCCAGCAGCCAAGTACGGGGAGATATGGCTGGCTACACCTTC. Translated: CASSQVRGDMAGYTF. V and J are TRBV14 and TRBJ1-2; D remains ambiguous. V was cut by 1 base and J by 7 bases, with 16 bases left in between. This CDR3 spans 15 amino acids. In germline, CDR1 is SGHDN, CDR2 FVKESK.

In this sample, this clone turned up many times. The rearrangement uses TRBV7-2 and TRBJ2-7, with 8 bases matching TRBD2. Trimming cost V 5 bases and J 0 bases; bases outside gene matches: 6. This CDR3 has 15 amino acids. Germline CDR1 SGHTA, CDR2 FQGNSA. CDR3 sequence (DNA): TGTGCCAGCAGCCGTCTAGCGGGCACCTCCTACGAGCAGTACTTC. Amino acid sequence: CASSRLAGTSYEQYF.

This clone was seen repeatedly, ten times or more. The chain recombines TRBV23-1 with TRBJ2-7, with D perhaps matching TRBD1 (7 bases). TRBV23-1 is given ORF status, its function remaining uncertain. Deletions cut 1 base from V and 4 bases from J, with 17 bases between. This CDR3 contains 16 residues. CDR3 nucleotide sequence: TGCGCCAGCAGTCAATGGAGGGGACAGCCTTTTTACGAGCAGTACTTC. It is translated as CASSQWRGQPFYEQYF.

This clone appeared many times. An end of the junction differs from the germline gene, which may be a read error. This rearrangement joins TRBV7-7 to TRBJ2-1, with D tentatively TRBD1 (6 bases). Germline CDR1 SSHAT, CDR2 FNYEAQ (reference sequence). The CDR3 is 17 amino acids. DNA for the CDR3: TGTGCTAGCAGCCTCGCTAATGGGGGCCCGAGGAGCAATGAGCAGTTCTTC. This encodes CASSLANGGPRSNEQFF. The full variable domain, in which reference TRBV7-7 and TRBJ2-1 provide the parts outside the CDR3, is GAGVSQSPRYKVTKRGQDVTLRCDPISSHATLYWYQQALGQGPEFLTYFNYEAQPDKSGLPSDRFSAERPEGSISTLTIQRTEQRDSAMYRCASSLANGGPRSNEQFFGPGTRLTVL.

This clone has at least ten counts. The chain is built from TRBV6-2 or TRBV6-3 and TRBJ2-3; 8 nucleotides agree with TRBD2. The length of the CDR3 is 16 residues. In germline, CDR1 is MNHEY, CDR2 SVGEGT. Trimming took 6 bases from V and 7 from J; bases not matched to a gene: 15. The CDR3 DNA reads TGTGCCAGCAGCCGCCACCGGGGGGGCGATGGACATACGCAGTATTTT. It specifies CASSRHRGGDGHTQYF.

This clone was seen ten or more times. The CDR3 region is CASSSVPVTGNNSPLHF. DNA for the CDR3: TGTGCCAGCAGCTCCGTTCCTGTGACAGGGAACAATTCACCCCTCCACTTT. The V and J genes are TRBV5-5 and TRBJ1-6; 7 nucleotides agree with TRBD1. The trim removed 3 bases at V and 7 bases at J, leaving 13 bases unmatched. The CDR3 is made up of 17 amino acids. The V gene's germline CDR1 is SGHKS and CDR2 YYEKEE (reference sequence).

The table lists this clone with many counts. V is TRBV6-1 and J is TRBJ1-4; 8 bases are shared with TRBD1. CDR1 is MNHNS, CDR2 SASEGT, per germline. The J segment lost 7 bases and the V segment lost 3 bases, leaving 7 bases of the junction unmatched. The CDR3 extends over 15 amino acids. CDR3 nucleotides: TGTGCCAGCAGTGACGGGACAGGTGAAGTTGAAAAACTGTTTTTT. It is translated as CASSDGTGEVEKLFF.

The chain combines TRBV5-4 with TRBJ2-5; 9 positions match TRBD2. Germline V gene lookup returns CDR1 SGHNT and CDR2 YYREEE (reference sequence). The J segment lost 2 bases and the V segment lost 5 bases, leaving 10 bases of the junction unmatched. The CDR3 covers 16 residues. This chain's CDR3 is CASSWGGGALQETQYF. Here the CDR3 DNA reads TGTGCCAGCAGTTGGGGCGGGGGGGCCTTGCAAGAGACCCAGTACTTC.

This clone was counted at least ten times. V is TRBV6-5 and J is TRBJ1-6; tentatively, D is TRBD1 (5 bases). Germline V gene data show CDR1 as MNHEY and CDR2 as SVGAGI. This CDR3 contains 14 residues. The ends were cut back, 5 bases at V and 11 bases at J, with 16 bases in the middle. In DNA form, the CDR3 reads TGTGCCAGCAGTCCTGGCCAGGGCTCTCCACCCCTCCACTTT. Translating gives CASSPGQGSPPLHF.

This clone was seen ten or more times. The chain links TRBV19 to TRBJ2-7, with 10 bases matching TRBD2. The CDR3 is 14 amino acids. Germline CDR1 is LNHDA and CDR2 is SQIVND (reference sequence). After removal of 6 bases from V and 1 base from J, the junction contained 3 bases not matched to a gene. The CDR3 bases are TGTGCCAGTAGCCAGACTAGCGGGTCCTACGAGCAGTACTTC. This gives the protein CASSQTSGSYEQYF.

This rearrangement joins TRBV9 to TRBJ2-5, with 13 bases that match TRBD2. This CDR3 spans 17 amino acids. The germline V gene encodes CDR1 SGDLS and CDR2 YYNGEE. The V and J ends lost 0 bases and 2 bases, in that order; junction bases with no gene match: 4. The CDR3 here is CASSVGTSGGDQETQYF. The CDR3 DNA is TGTGCCAGCAGCGTAGGGACTAGCGGGGGTGATCAAGAGACCCAGTACTTC.

The rearrangement uses TRBV5-1 and TRBJ2-5; D is ambiguous. Deletions cut 2 bases from V and 7 bases from J, with 6 bases between. There are 11 residues in the CDR3. Germline V lookup: CDR1 SGHRS, CDR2 YFSETQ. DNA of the CDR3: TGCGCCAGCAGCTTCGGCGGGACCCAGTACTTC. Translation gives CASSFGGTQYF. The variable domain in full, completed from reference TRBV5-1 and TRBJ2-5, reads KAGVTQTPRYLIKTRGQQVTLSCSPISGHRSVSWYQQTPGQGLQFLFEYFSETQRNKGNFPGRFSGRQFSNSRSEMNVSTLELGDSALYLCASSFGGTQYFGPGTRLLVL.

The V call is TRBV5-1, the J call TRBJ1-5; D ambiguous. CDR1 is SGHRS and CDR2 is YFSETQ in the germline V gene. This CDR3 is 21 amino acids long. Trimming cost V 5 bases and J 2 bases, with 32 bases left between them. The CDR3 loop is CASSQTHPTVSNSRGNQPQHF. The CDR3 coding sequence is TGCGCCAGCAGTCAAACCCACCCGACGGTCTCTAATAGTCGGGGCAATCAGCCCCAGCATTTT.

This clone was picked up many times. The V gene is TRBV5-4, the J gene TRBJ2-3, with TRBD1 matching over 7 bases. Germline assignment: CDR1 SGHNT and CDR2 YYREEE (reference sequence). There are 15 residues in the CDR3. Trimming took 3 bases from V and 5 from J; bases not matched to a gene: 9. CDR3 in amino acids: CASSSIDRAGDTQYF. The CDR3 region has the DNA TGTGCCAGCAGCTCTATAGACAGGGCGGGAGATACGCAGTATTTT.

Ten or more counts support this clone. The chain is built from TRBV4-1 and TRBJ2-7; 15 bases map to TRBD2. Germline assignment: CDR1 MGHRA and CDR2 YSYEKL. With 5 bases clipped from V and 2 bases from J, the junction kept 7 bases outside the gene matches. The CDR3 contains 17 residues. The CDR3 loop is CASSTGTSGGIPYEQYF. The CDR3 coding sequence is TGCGCCAGCAGCACCGGGACTAGCGGGGGGATTCCCTACGAGCAGTACTTC.

This clone was seen ten or more times. The chain uses TRBV6-1 and TRBJ2-7; 9 positions match TRBD1. The J segment lost 0 bases and the V segment lost 7 bases, leaving 7 bases of the junction unmatched. This CDR3 spans 15 amino acids. CDR1 is MNHNS, CDR2 SASEGT, per germline. The CDR3 DNA sequence: TGTGCCAGCACTCAGGGGACAGGGAGCTCCTACGAGCAGTACTTC. This translates into CASTQGTGSSYEQYF.